This TCR beta chain originates from a study of CD4 T cells in relation to SARS-CoV-2 and coronaviruses. Study results and limitations: No donor gave both pre-pandemic and post-infection samples.

This CDR3 is built from 15 residues. CDR1 is MRHNA, CDR2 SNTAGT, per germline. Trimming took 6 bases from V and 0 from J, leaving 11 bases between them. Unexposed donor CD4+ T cells date from 2011-2018, before the COVID-19 pandemic. Isolation of CD4+ T cells took place after around 11 days in culture. Cultures held a few million PBMCs per well with about 10 IU/ml IL-2. On days 3 and 7, cultures got half fresh IL-2 medium. This clone was observed a handful of times. Its target is not known. Using immunoSEQ multiplex PCR, the repertoire was profiled, and TCRdb retains in-frame clones only, with some absent. The data contain about 12,000 clones, roughly 65% of them singletons.

Sequencing was carried out using CD4+ T cells from PBMCs, cultured in vitro. The V gene is TRBV6-4, the J gene TRBJ2-2; a weak D match, TRBD2 (6 bases). The sequence came from a human donor in good health. CDR3 amino acids: CASSPGLPNTGELFF. The CDR3, as DNA: TGTGCCAGCAGCCCGGGACTTCCGAACACCGGGGAGCTGTTTTTT.